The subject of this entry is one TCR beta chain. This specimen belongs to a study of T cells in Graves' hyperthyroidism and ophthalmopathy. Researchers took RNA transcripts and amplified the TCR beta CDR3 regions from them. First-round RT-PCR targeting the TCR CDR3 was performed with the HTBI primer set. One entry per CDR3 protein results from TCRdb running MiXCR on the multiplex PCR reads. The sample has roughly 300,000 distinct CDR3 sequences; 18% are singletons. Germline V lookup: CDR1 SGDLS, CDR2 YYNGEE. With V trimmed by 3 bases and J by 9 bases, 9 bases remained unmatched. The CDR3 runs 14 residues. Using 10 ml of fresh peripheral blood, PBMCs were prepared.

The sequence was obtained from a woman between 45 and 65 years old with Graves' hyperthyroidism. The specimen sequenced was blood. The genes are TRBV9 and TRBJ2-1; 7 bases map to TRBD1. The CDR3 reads CASSEGARSSEQFF. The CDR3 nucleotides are TGTGCCAGCAGCGAGGGGGCGCGATCAAGTGAGCAGTTCTTC.